The source of this TCR beta chain is a study of blood T cell repertoires in COVID-19. This CDR3 contains 13 residues. V gave up 2 bases and J gave up 10 bases, with 12 bases separating them. Germline values: CDR1 KGHSH, CDR2 LQKENI. TCRdb's copy holds only in-frame clones and misses some; the assay was immunoSEQ multiplex PCR. The table includes 130,000 to 150,000 clones, approximately 80% detected once. V usage is TRBV18 and J usage is TRBJ1-5; D remains unclear. The sequence was obtained from a man aged 55 to 70 with active or convalescent COVID-19. The specimen was peripheral blood. The CDR3, as DNA: TGTGCCAGCTCACCAAACCGGGAGGATCCCCAGCATTTT. Its translation is CASSPNREDPQHF.